The 3 T cell receptor beta chains in this list originate from one sample, sequenced in a study of cytomegalovirus exposure and HLA in healthy donors (dated by TCRdb to 2017 to 2019). Libraries were constructed by the immunoSEQ multiplex PCR assay. For the multiplex PCR, a mixture combining 60 forward primers for TCR Vbeta segments and 13 reverse primers for TCR Jbeta segments was used. Imported from immuneACCESS, the table was reduced by TCRdb to in-frame sequences with V and J called. These copies leave out some clones; in studies compared against another copy, an unresolved V gene accounts for under half, and the cause of the remainder is not known. The sample yields about 160,000 clones; 60% to 80% were counted once. Around 2.3% of the sample rests with the top ten. Input material: PBMCs. Receptor source: a man aged 50 to 59 in good health and CMV-seropositive.

J is TRBJ2-1 and V is TRBV6-1, with 15 bases that match TRBD2. Unmatched junction bases numbered 10, after V lost 4 bases and J lost 9 bases. The CDR3 has 17 residues. Germline loops: CDR1 MNHNS, CDR2 SASEGT. This CDR3 is CASSGWTSGGARSEQFF. For the CDR3, the DNA is TGTGCCAGCAGTGGGTGGACTAGCGGGGGGGCACGGAGTGAGCAGTTCTTC.

The sample holds one count of this clone. This rearrangement joins TRBV4-1 to TRBJ2-2, with D tentatively TRBD2 (5 bases). Germline CDR1 and CDR2: MGHRA and YSYEKL. The CDR3 loop spans 16 amino acids. Trimming stripped 1 base from V and 8 bases from J, with 17 bases between. In DNA, the CDR3 is TGCGCCAGCAGCCAAGTAGGAAAGGGAGTGTCGGGGGAGCTGTTTTTT. It is translated as CASSQVGKGVSGELFF.

This clone was picked up a small number of times. This chain uses TRBV4-3 with TRBJ1-3; D is unclear. V gave up 0 bases and J gave up 10 bases, with 13 bases separating them. CDR3 length: 14 amino acids. CDR1 LGHNA and CDR2 YSLEER come from the germline V gene. The CDR3 loop is CASSQDRGPQTIYF. For the CDR3, the DNA is TGCGCCAGCAGCCAAGATAGAGGCCCTCAGACCATATATTTT.